The rows below give T cell receptor beta chains drawn from one sample of a study of blood T cell repertoires in COVID-19. Generated by immunoSEQ multiplex PCR, the TCRdb table keeps only in-frame clones and is missing some. Counted here are roughly 200,000 clones, roughly 91% occurring once; the ten biggest clones make up approximately 7.3%. Specimen: PBMCs or T cells enriched from blood (not recorded which). These receptors came from a man under 40 in a cohort exposed to, infected with or recovered from COVID-19 (not recorded which). Each CDR3 is given with its conserved first and last residue. The D gene is left open where the match is weak. A row's size may be missing; if present it is once, few, many or a size class.

j_call: TRBJ2-1; d_call: .; clone_size: .; v_call: TRBV12-5; cdr3_aa: CASGLMRASYLSYNEQFF; cdr3_nt: TGTGCTAGTGGTTTGATGCGCGCCTCATACCTCTCCTACAATGAGCAGTTCTTC
j_call: TRBJ2-2; d_call: .; clone_size: .; v_call: TRBV27; cdr3_aa: CASSYRVGTGELFF; cdr3_nt: TGTGCCAGCAGCTACAGGGTAGGGACCGGGGAGCTGTTTTTT
j_call: TRBJ1-1; d_call: .; clone_size: .; v_call: TRBV19; cdr3_aa: CASSTGQNTEAFF; cdr3_nt: TGTGCCAGTAGTACCGGACAGAACACTGAAGCTTTCTTT
j_call: TRBJ2-3; d_call: TRBD2; clone_size: .; v_call: TRBV2; cdr3_aa: CASTRTLAASTDTQYF; cdr3_nt: TGTGCCAGCACCAGGACCCTAGCGGCTAGCACAGATACGCAGTATTTT
j_call: TRBJ2-7; d_call: TRBD2; clone_size: .; v_call: TRBV6-1; cdr3_aa: CASSEALAGVTYEQYF; cdr3_nt: TGTGCCAGCAGTGAAGCGCTAGCGGGCGTGACCTACGAGCAGTACTTC
j_call: TRBJ1-1; d_call: TRBD1; clone_size: .; v_call: TRBV11-3; cdr3_aa: CASSSGQGAAEAFF; cdr3_nt: TGTGCCAGCAGCTCCGGACAGGGGGCTGCTGAAGCTTTCTTT
j_call: TRBJ2-1; d_call: TRBD2; clone_size: .; v_call: TRBV7-2; cdr3_aa: CASSLGPAGGFNEQFF; cdr3_nt: TGTGCCAGCAGCTTAGGCCCGGCGGGAGGTTTCAATGAGCAGTTCTTC
j_call: TRBJ2-1; d_call: .; clone_size: .; v_call: TRBV6-2/TRBV6-3; cdr3_aa: CASTPRRAGDNEQFF; cdr3_nt: TGTGCCAGCACCCCCCGACGGGCAGGGGACAATGAGCAGTTCTTC
j_call: TRBJ2-7; d_call: .; clone_size: .; v_call: TRBV4-1; cdr3_aa: CASSQDRSGPTYEQYF; cdr3_nt: TGCGCCAGCAGCCAAGATCGCAGCGGGCCTACCTACGAGCAGTACTTC
j_call: TRBJ2-7; d_call: TRBD2; clone_size: .; v_call: TRBV6-2/TRBV6-3; cdr3_aa: CASSWDYNEQYF; cdr3_nt: TGTGCCAGCAGTTGGGACTACAACGAGCAGTACTTC
j_call: TRBJ2-3; d_call: TRBD2; clone_size: .; v_call: TRBV7-2; cdr3_aa: CASSFSGRGTDTQYF; cdr3_nt: TGTGCCAGCAGTTTTAGCGGGAGAGGGACAGATACGCAGTATTTT
j_call: TRBJ1-1; d_call: .; clone_size: .; v_call: TRBV18; cdr3_aa: CASSQEQSTEAFF; cdr3_nt: TGTGCCAGCTCACAAGAACAGTCAACTGAAGCTTTCTTT
j_call: TRBJ2-2; d_call: .; clone_size: .; v_call: TRBV9; cdr3_aa: CASSVTGPNTGELFF; cdr3_nt: TGTGCCAGCAGCGTAACAGGGCCGAACACCGGGGAGCTGTTTTTT
j_call: TRBJ1-6; d_call: TRBD1; clone_size: .; v_call: TRBV7-6; cdr3_aa: CASSLGGQGAFTLHF; cdr3_nt: TGTGCCAGCAGCTTAGGTGGACAGGGGGCTTTCACCCTCCACTTT
j_call: TRBJ1-1; d_call: TRBD1; clone_size: once; v_call: TRBV11-2; cdr3_aa: CASSRRAGGSYTEAFF; cdr3_nt: TGTGCCAGCAGCCGGCGGGCAGGGGGCTCGTACACTGAAGCTTTCTTT
j_call: TRBJ2-1; d_call: TRBD2; clone_size: .; v_call: TRBV29-1; cdr3_aa: CSVEGLAGAVYNEQFF; cdr3_nt: TGCAGCGTTGAGGGACTAGCGGGAGCAGTGTACAATGAGCAGTTCTTC
j_call: TRBJ2-1; d_call: TRBD1; clone_size: .; v_call: TRBV3-1/TRBV3-2; cdr3_aa: CASSLRQGRRNEQFF; cdr3_nt: TGTGCCAGCAGCCTTAGACAGGGGCGAAGGAATGAGCAGTTCTTC
j_call: TRBJ2-7; d_call: .; clone_size: .; v_call: TRBV23-1; cdr3_aa: CASSPPATFHEQYF; cdr3_nt: TGCGCCAGCAGTCCTCCAGCGACTTTCCACGAGCAGTACTTC
j_call: TRBJ2-7; d_call: .; clone_size: .; v_call: TRBV28; cdr3_aa: CASSLIAGRSYEQYF; cdr3_nt: TGTGCCAGCAGTTTAATCGCAGGGCGGTCCTACGAGCAGTACTTC
j_call: TRBJ2-7; d_call: TRBD2; clone_size: .; v_call: TRBV7-3; cdr3_aa: CASSFVGGLRYEQYF; cdr3_nt: TGTGCCAGCAGCTTTGTGGGAGGGCTTCGATACGAGCAGTACTTC
j_call: TRBJ2-3; d_call: .; clone_size: .; v_call: TRBV4-1; cdr3_aa: CASSQALGRDSTDTQYF; cdr3_nt: TGCGCCAGCAGCCAAGCCCTCGGTCGGGATAGCACAGATACGCAGTATTTT
j_call: TRBJ2-3; d_call: .; clone_size: .; v_call: TRBV6-4; cdr3_aa: CASSDSPEAADTQYF; cdr3_nt: TGTGCCAGCAGTGACTCGCCCGAGGCGGCAGATACGCAGTATTTT
j_call: TRBJ2-2; d_call: TRBD2; clone_size: .; v_call: TRBV6-4; cdr3_aa: CASSVQPGLLTGELFF; cdr3_nt: TGTGCCAGCAGTGTCCAACCGGGACTACTCACCGGGGAGCTGTTTTTT
j_call: TRBJ2-3; d_call: .; clone_size: .; v_call: TRBV27; cdr3_aa: CASSLSPGVGSADTQYF; cdr3_nt: TGTGCCAGCAGTTTATCTCCGGGGGTGGGTAGCGCAGATACGCAGTATTTT
j_call: TRBJ2-2; d_call: .; clone_size: .; v_call: TRBV10-3; cdr3_aa: CAISESILLTLNTGELFF; cdr3_nt: TGTGCCATCAGTGAGTCGATTCTTTTGACTCTCAACACCGGGGAGCTGTTTTTT
j_call: TRBJ1-2; d_call: TRBD1; clone_size: .; v_call: TRBV9; cdr3_aa: CASSVGRTGALNYGYTF; cdr3_nt: TGTGCCAGCAGCGTAGGCCGGACAGGGGCTCTTAACTATGGCTACACCTTC
j_call: TRBJ2-7; d_call: .; clone_size: once; v_call: TRBV12-1; cdr3_aa: CASSIEAGTSNVSEQYF; cdr3_nt: TGTGCCAGCAGTATCGAAGCCGGGACTAGCAATGTTTCCGAGCAGTACTTC
j_call: TRBJ1-5; d_call: TRBD1; clone_size: .; v_call: TRBV6-5; cdr3_aa: CASSKVGQAGQPQHF; cdr3_nt: TGTGCCAGCAGTAAGGTTGGACAGGCTGGTCAGCCCCAGCATTTT
j_call: TRBJ1-2; d_call: .; clone_size: .; v_call: TRBV29-1; cdr3_aa: CSVGQGMYGYTF; cdr3_nt: TGCAGCGTTGGGCAGGGAATGTACGGCTACACCTTC
j_call: TRBJ2-2; d_call: .; clone_size: .; v_call: TRBV7-9; cdr3_aa: CASSLATGQYGPGELFF; cdr3_nt: TGTGCCAGCAGCTTAGCGACAGGTCAATATGGACCCGGGGAGCTGTTTTTT
j_call: TRBJ2-2; d_call: TRBD2; clone_size: .; v_call: TRBV9; cdr3_aa: CASSVVTSGNTGELFF; cdr3_nt: TGTGCCAGCAGCGTAGTGACTAGCGGAAACACCGGGGAGCTGTTTTTT
j_call: TRBJ2-3; d_call: TRBD2; clone_size: .; v_call: TRBV27; cdr3_aa: CASRTSGTDTQYF; cdr3_nt: TGTGCCAGCAGGACTAGCGGCACAGATACGCAGTATTTT
j_call: TRBJ2-3; d_call: .; clone_size: .; v_call: TRBV19; cdr3_aa: CASSTTGTYTDTQYF; cdr3_nt: TGTGCCAGTAGTACGACAGGGACTTACACAGATACGCAGTATTTT
j_call: TRBJ2-2; d_call: TRBD2; clone_size: .; v_call: TRBV4-3; cdr3_aa: CASSQGLREWVTGELFF; cdr3_nt: TGCGCCAGCAGCCAAGGTTTGCGGGAGTGGGTCACCGGGGAGCTGTTTTTT
j_call: TRBJ2-7; d_call: TRBD1; clone_size: few; v_call: TRBV10-3; cdr3_aa: CATQKSGTGFDEQYF; cdr3_nt: TGTGCCACACAAAAATCCGGGACAGGGTTTGACGAGCAGTACTTC
j_call: TRBJ1-1; d_call: TRBD1; clone_size: .; v_call: TRBV11-2; cdr3_aa: CASSLRSLEGARGTEAFF; cdr3_nt: TGTGCCAGCAGCTTAAGGTCTCTGGAGGGGGCGAGGGGCACTGAAGCTTTCTTT
j_call: TRBJ2-5; d_call: TRBD2; clone_size: .; v_call: TRBV9; cdr3_aa: CASSGGLAGALQETQYF; cdr3_nt: TGTGCCAGCAGCGGGGGACTAGCGGGAGCATTGCAAGAGACCCAGTACTTC
j_call: TRBJ2-7; d_call: TRBD1; clone_size: .; v_call: TRBV10-1; cdr3_aa: CASSSPGTGDYEQYF; cdr3_nt: TGCGCCAGCAGCTCCCCCGGGACAGGGGACTACGAGCAGTACTTC
j_call: TRBJ2-7; d_call: TRBD1; clone_size: .; v_call: TRBV27; cdr3_aa: CASRLTGTASYEQYF; cdr3_nt: TGTGCCAGCCGACTTACCGGGACAGCCTCCTACGAGCAGTACTTC
j_call: TRBJ1-1; d_call: .; clone_size: .; v_call: TRBV28; cdr3_aa: CASSLVTQRGSRTAEAFF; cdr3_nt: TGTGCCAGCAGTTTAGTCACACAACGGGGGTCTAGGACCGCTGAAGCTTTCTTT
j_call: TRBJ2-7; d_call: TRBD1; clone_size: .; v_call: TRBV5-6; cdr3_aa: CASSVPGQTYYEQYF; cdr3_nt: TGTGCCAGCAGCGTTCCGGGACAGACTTATTACGAGCAGTACTTC
j_call: TRBJ1-4; d_call: .; clone_size: .; v_call: TRBV7-2; cdr3_aa: CASSLGGAGKNEKLFF; cdr3_nt: TGTGCCAGCAGCTTAGGTGGGGCAGGGAAGAATGAAAAACTGTTTTTT
j_call: TRBJ2-3; d_call: TRBD1; clone_size: once; v_call: TRBV24-1; cdr3_aa: CATSEGQGSDTQYF; cdr3_nt: TGTGCCACCAGTGAGGGACAGGGCTCAGATACGCAGTATTTT
j_call: TRBJ1-1; d_call: .; clone_size: .; v_call: TRBV7-3; cdr3_aa: CASSLTGSTEAFF; cdr3_nt: TGTGCCAGCAGCTTAACGGGGAGCACTGAAGCTTTCTTT
j_call: TRBJ1-1; d_call: .; clone_size: .; v_call: TRBV7-3; cdr3_aa: CASSLLGDGGSTEAFF; cdr3_nt: TGTGCCAGCAGCTTATTAGGGGACGGGGGATCCACTGAAGCTTTCTTT
j_call: TRBJ2-1; d_call: .; clone_size: .; v_call: TRBV7-3; cdr3_aa: CASSLRWADNEQFF; cdr3_nt: TGTGCCAGCAGCTTAAGGTGGGCCGACAATGAGCAGTTCTTC
j_call: TRBJ1-3; d_call: .; clone_size: .; v_call: TRBV28; cdr3_aa: CASSPRVPPDTIYF; cdr3_nt: TGTGCCAGCAGTCCCCGGGTTCCCCCCGACACCATATATTTT
j_call: TRBJ2-2; d_call: TRBD1; clone_size: .; v_call: TRBV12-5; cdr3_aa: CASGLLGQGAGELFF; cdr3_nt: TGTGCTAGTGGTTTGCTTGGACAGGGGGCCGGGGAGCTGTTTTTT
j_call: TRBJ2-1; d_call: TRBD1; clone_size: .; v_call: TRBV24-1; cdr3_aa: CATATPDRDEQFF; cdr3_nt: TGTGCCACCGCCACACCCGACAGGGATGAGCAGTTCTTC
j_call: TRBJ1-4; d_call: TRBD1; clone_size: once; v_call: TRBV29-1; cdr3_aa: CSVGQPTNEKLFF; cdr3_nt: TGCAGCGTGGGACAGCCAACTAATGAAAAACTGTTTTTT
j_call: TRBJ2-7; d_call: TRBD1; clone_size: .; v_call: TRBV18; cdr3_aa: CASSLGTGGNEQYF; cdr3_nt: TGTGCCAGCTCACTAGGGACAGGCGGGAACGAGCAGTACTTC
j_call: TRBJ2-3; d_call: TRBD1; clone_size: .; v_call: TRBV27; cdr3_aa: CASRVLPGQGRGTQYF; cdr3_nt: TGTGCCAGCAGGGTTCTACCGGGACAGGGAAGAGGGACGCAGTATTTT